This TCR beta chain was recovered during a study of response to subunit inactivated influenza vaccine. Study results and limitations: A suggestion made by the authors is that each seasonal influenza vaccination recruits few new T cells.

Remarks on this clonotype: What it recognizes is unknown. A much more abundant neighbour one base away suggests this may be a read error.

Trimming shortened V by 6 bases and J by 6 bases, and 13 bases separated the two germline ends. CDR1 is SGHRS, CDR2 YFSETQ, per germline. This CDR3 has 13 residues. TCRdb re-analysed the RT-PCR reads in MiXCR, keeping a single row per CDR3 protein. The table lists hundreds of thousands of distinct CDR3 sequences, 14% of them singletons. The receptor comes from a man aged 45-65 years who received an inactivated influenza vaccine. The genes are TRBV5-1 and TRBJ2-1; no definite D call. Material: PBMCs from blood, obtained 14 to 15 days before vaccination. CDR3 loop: CASNNEVGNEQFF. CDR3 DNA sequence: TGCGCCAGCAACAACGAGGTTGGCAATGAGCAGTTCTTC.